This T cell receptor (beta chain) comes out of a study of T-cell memory formation after mild COVID-19. Study-wide results and caveats: Still unconfirmed is whether the second-wave clones peaking on day 37 recognized SARS-CoV-2.

The CDR3 has 13 residues. CDR1 is MDHEN and CDR2 is SYDVKM in the germline V gene. V was clipped by 3 bases and J by 10 bases, with 13 bases between them. TCR alpha and TCR beta cDNA libraries carrying sample barcodes and UMIs were produced by 5'RACE using constant-segment primers. Using its own MiXCR run on the 5' RACE reads, TCRdb lists one record per CDR3 protein. The data show about 560,000 distinct CDR3 sequences, 20% to 25% seen once. Details on this clonotype: As yet, its antigen is unknown.

This sequence was found in an adult woman who had mild COVID-19 (a few samples of this study predate the infection). Cell type and time point are not known. The rearrangement links TRBV28 to TRBJ2-1; D possibly corresponds to TRBD2 (6 bases). The specimen sequenced was PBMCs or a T cell subset sorted from them (not recorded which). DNA for the CDR3: TGTGCCAGCAGTTTCCCTACTAGCTCCGAGCAGTTCTTC. The encoded protein is CASSFPTSSEQFF.